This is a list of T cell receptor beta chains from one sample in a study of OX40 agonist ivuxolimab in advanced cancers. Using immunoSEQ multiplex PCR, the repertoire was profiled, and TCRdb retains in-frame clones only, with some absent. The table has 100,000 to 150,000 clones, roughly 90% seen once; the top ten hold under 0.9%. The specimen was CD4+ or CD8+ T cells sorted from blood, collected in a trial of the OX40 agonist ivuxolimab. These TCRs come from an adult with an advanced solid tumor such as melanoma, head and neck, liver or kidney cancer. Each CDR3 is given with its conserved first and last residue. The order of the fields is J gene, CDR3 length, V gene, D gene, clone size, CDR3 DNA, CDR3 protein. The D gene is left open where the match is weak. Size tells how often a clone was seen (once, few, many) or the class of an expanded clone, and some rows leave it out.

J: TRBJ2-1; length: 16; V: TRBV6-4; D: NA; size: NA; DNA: TGTGCCAGCAGTCCCGAGGGGCTGGACGTTATGCATGAGCAGTTCTTC; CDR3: CASSPEGLDVMHEQFF
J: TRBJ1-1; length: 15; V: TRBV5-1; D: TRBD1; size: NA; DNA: TGCGCCAGCAGCCTGGGGACAGCTACGAACACTGAAGCTTTCTTT; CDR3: CASSLGTATNTEAFF
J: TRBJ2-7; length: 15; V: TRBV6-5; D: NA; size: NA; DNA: TGTGCCAGCAGTTACTCACTAGCAGGTAGCTACGAGCAGTACTTC; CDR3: CASSYSLAGSYEQYF
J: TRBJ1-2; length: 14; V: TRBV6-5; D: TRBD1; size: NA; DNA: TGTGCCAGCAGGGTAGGGGACAGTAACTCTGGCTACACCTTC; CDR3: CASRVGDSNSGYTF
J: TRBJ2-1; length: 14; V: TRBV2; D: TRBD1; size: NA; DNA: TGTGCCAGCAGCCAGGGACAGGTCTACAATGAGCAGTTCTTC; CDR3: CASSQGQVYNEQFF
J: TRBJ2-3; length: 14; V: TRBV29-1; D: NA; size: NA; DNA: TGCAGCGCAGAACAGGGAACTGGCACAGATACGCAGTATTTT; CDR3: CSAEQGTGTDTQYF
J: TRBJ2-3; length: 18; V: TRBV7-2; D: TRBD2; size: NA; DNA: TGTGCCAGCAGCTTAGACCGTGCGGGGCTAGCGGGCCCAGATACGCAGTATTTT; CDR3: CASSLDRAGLAGPDTQYF
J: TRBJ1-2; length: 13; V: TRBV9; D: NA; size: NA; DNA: TGTGCCAGCAGCGTTACAGAGAACTATGGCTACACCTTC; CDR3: CASSVTENYGYTF
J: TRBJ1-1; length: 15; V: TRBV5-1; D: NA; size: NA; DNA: TGCGCCAGCAGCTTGGAGGACGTTATGAACACTGAAGCTTTCTTT; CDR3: CASSLEDVMNTEAFF
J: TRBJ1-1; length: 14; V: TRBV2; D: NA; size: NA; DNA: TGTGCCAGCAGTGCCGGGGGCGCAGAAACTGAAGCTTTCTTT; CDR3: CASSAGGAETEAFF
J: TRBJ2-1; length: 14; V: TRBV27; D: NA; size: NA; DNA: TGTGCCAGTAAGGGGGAGCTGCCCTACAATGAGCAGTTCTTC; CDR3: CASKGELPYNEQFF
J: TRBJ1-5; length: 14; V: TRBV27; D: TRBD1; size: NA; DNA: TGTGCCAGCAGCACCGGGACAGGGAGTCAGCCCCAGCATTTT; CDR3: CASSTGTGSQPQHF
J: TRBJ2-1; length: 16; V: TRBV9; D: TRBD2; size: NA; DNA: TGTGCCAGCAGCATTACAACGGGACTAGCGAACAATGAGCAGTTCTTC; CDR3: CASSITTGLANNEQFF
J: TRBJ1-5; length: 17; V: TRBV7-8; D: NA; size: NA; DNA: TGTGCCAGCAGCTTAGCGCTAGGACGGACGAGCAATCAGCCCCAGCATTTT; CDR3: CASSLALGRTSNQPQHF
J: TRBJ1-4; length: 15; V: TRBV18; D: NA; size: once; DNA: TGTGCCAGCTCACCACGCGGCGGATCTAATGAAAAACTGTTTTTT; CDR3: CASSPRGGSNEKLFF
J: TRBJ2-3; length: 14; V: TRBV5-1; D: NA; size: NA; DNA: TGCGCCAGCAGCTTGGGACATGACACAGATACGCAGTATTTT; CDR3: CASSLGHDTDTQYF
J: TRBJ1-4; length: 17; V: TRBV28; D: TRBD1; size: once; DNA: TGTGCCAGCAGCATCGAGACAGGGGTTATAGCTAATGAAAAACTGTTTTTT; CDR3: CASSIETGVIANEKLFF
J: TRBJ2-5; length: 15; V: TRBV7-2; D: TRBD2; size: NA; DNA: TGTGCCAGCAGCTTAGTCGCGGGGGAACGGGGGACCCAGTACTTC; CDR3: CASSLVAGERGTQYF
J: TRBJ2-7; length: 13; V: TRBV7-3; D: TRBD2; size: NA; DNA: TGTGCCAGCAGCTCGGGAGGCTCCTACGAGCAGTACTTC; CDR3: CASSSGGSYEQYF
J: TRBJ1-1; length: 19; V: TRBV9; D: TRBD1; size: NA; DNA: TGTGCCAGCAGCGTAGGGATCAAGGGGTGGGACAGGGTGAACACTGAAGCTTTCTTT; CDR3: CASSVGIKGWDRVNTEAFF